This T cell receptor (beta chain) was sequenced for a study of Ad26.COV2.S vaccination and SARS-CoV-2 variants. The germline V gene has CDR1 MNHEY and CDR2 SMNVEV (reference sequence). The CDR3 consists of 15 residues. With 0 bases clipped from V and 3 bases from J, the junction kept 3 bases outside the gene matches. This sample's treatment: some 19 received Ad26.COV2.S at low or high dose, single or two shots; about 5 received placebo; per-sample allocation not given. On day 63 after the first injection, vaccine and placebo recipients gave samples. Profiled with immunoSEQ multiplex PCR; TCRdb holds only in-frame clones, not every one. The sample records about 440,000 clones, about 92% being singletons.

The sample here was peripheral blood, taken in a trial of Ad26.COV2.S vaccine versus placebo. This sequence joins TRBV27 and TRBJ1-1; TRBD1 aligns across 8 bases. This sequence originates from a person between 18 and 60 years old who received the Ad26.COV2.S COVID-19 vaccine or a placebo. The CDR3 DNA follows: TGTGCCAGCAGTTTATCGCCGACAGGGGACACTGAAGCTTTCTTT. The encoded protein is CASSLSPTGDTEAFF.